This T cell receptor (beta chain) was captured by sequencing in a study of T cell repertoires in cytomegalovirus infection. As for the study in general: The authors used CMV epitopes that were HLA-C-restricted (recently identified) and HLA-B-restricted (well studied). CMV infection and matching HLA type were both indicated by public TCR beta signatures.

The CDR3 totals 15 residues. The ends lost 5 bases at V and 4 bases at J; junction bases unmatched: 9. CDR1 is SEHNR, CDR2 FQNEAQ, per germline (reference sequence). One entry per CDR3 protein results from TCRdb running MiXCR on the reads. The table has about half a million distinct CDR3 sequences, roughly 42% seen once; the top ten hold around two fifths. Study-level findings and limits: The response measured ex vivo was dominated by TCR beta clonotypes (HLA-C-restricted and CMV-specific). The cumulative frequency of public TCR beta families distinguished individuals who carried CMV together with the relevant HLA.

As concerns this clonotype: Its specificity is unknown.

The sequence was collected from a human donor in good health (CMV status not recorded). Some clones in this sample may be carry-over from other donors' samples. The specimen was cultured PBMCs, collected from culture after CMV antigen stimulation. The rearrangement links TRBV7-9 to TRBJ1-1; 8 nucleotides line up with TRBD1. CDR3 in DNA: TGTGCCAGCAGCCCGCTTCAGGGGGCGAGCACTGAAGCTTTCTTT. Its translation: CASSPLQGASTEAFF.